This is a list of T cell receptor beta chains from one sample in a study of response to subunit inactivated influenza vaccine. One entry per CDR3 protein, called by TCRdb with MiXCR from the RT-PCR reads. The sample lists approximately 680,000 distinct CDR3 sequences, 15% to 18% occurring once. This material consisted of PBMCs from blood, taken about 12 days after vaccination. The receptors derive from a man in his fifties who received an inactivated influenza vaccine. Both conserved end residues are part of each CDR3. The order of the fields is CDR3 length, clone size, D gene, J gene, V gene, CDR3 DNA, CDR3 protein. The D gene is left open where the match is weak. Clone size appears in some rows only: once, few, many, or a class for an expanded clone.

18,NA,TRBD2,TRBJ2-5,TRBV20-1,TGCAGTGCTAGATTTAGAGGACTAGCGGGAGGGGCGGGTGAGACCCAGTACTTC,CSARFRGLAGGAGETQYF
13,NA,NA,TRBJ2-2,TRBV24-1,TGTGCCATCCAGGGGAGCCCCCTCGGGGAGCTGTTTTTT,CAIQGSPLGELFF
11,NA,NA,TRBJ1-1,TRBV7-9,TGTGCCCTGGGACGAGGGGTTGAAGCTTTCTTT,CALGRGVEAFF
16,many,TRBD2,TRBJ2-3,TRBV20-1,TGCAGTGCTAGAGAAACTAGCGGGGGGTGGAAAGATACGCAGTATTTT,CSARETSGGWKDTQYF
15,NA,NA,TRBJ2-7,TRBV27,TGTGCCAGCAGTGCCGAGACAGGCCCCTCCTACGAGCAGTACTTC,CASSAETGPSYEQYF
15,NA,TRBD2,TRBJ2-1,TRBV10-3,TGTGCCATCAGAGGTTCTGGGACTAGCGACAATGAGCAGTTCTTC,CAIRGSGTSDNEQFF
13,few,NA,TRBJ1-6,TRBV10-3,TGTGCCATCACAACAGCACTGAATTCACCCCTCCACTTT,CAITTALNSPLHF
15,few,TRBD2,TRBJ2-2,TRBV4-2,TGTGCCAGCAGCATTCGAGCGGGGGGAACCGGGGAGCTGTTTTTT,CASSIRAGGTGELFF
13,few,TRBD1,TRBJ2-7,TRBV6-2/TRBV6-3,TGTGCCAGCAGAACAGGGGGACGTCAGCGGCTGTACTTC,CASRTGGRQRLYF
13,NA,NA,TRBJ2-1,TRBV10-3,TGTGCCATCAAGGGGACCATAACCAATGAGCAGTTCTTC,CAIKGTITNEQFF
17,few,NA,TRBJ2-3,TRBV4-3,TGCGCCAGCAGCCAAGAAGGCAGGGGCAGGAGCACAGATACGCAGTATTTT,CASSQEGRGRSTDTQYF
15,few,NA,TRBJ1-1,TRBV12-3/TRBV12-4,TGTGCCAGCAGTTCTACCGGGACTTCGAACACTGAAGCTTTCTTT,CASSSTGTSNTEAFF
15,few,NA,TRBJ2-5,TRBV28,TGTGCCAGCAGGCTACTCAGACATACACAAGGGGCCCAGTACTTC,CASRLLRHTQGAQYF
13,few,NA,TRBJ2-1,TRBV6-2/TRBV6-3,TGTGCCAGCTCGCGTCGGCAGATCAATGAGCAGTTCTTC,CASSRRQINEQFF
16,few,TRBD1,TRBJ2-7,TRBV6-2/TRBV6-3,TGTGCCAGCAACTATCTACCCGGGACAGGGGCCTACGAGCAGTACTTC,CASNYLPGTGAYEQYF
15,NA,TRBD1,TRBJ2-1,TRBV20-1,TGCAGTGCCAAAGATGCGGACAGGGGCGATGTTGAGCAGTTCTTC,CSAKDADRGDVEQFF
16,NA,TRBD1,TRBJ2-7,TRBV19,TGTGCCAGTAGCTCATCTCCGGGACAGGGTAAATACGAGCAGTACTTC,CASSSSPGQGKYEQYF
15,NA,TRBD1,TRBJ1-4,TRBV12-3/TRBV12-4,TGTGCCAGCAGACATACAGGGGGAACTAATGAAAAACTGTTTTTT,CASRHTGGTNEKLFF
12,few,TRBD1,TRBJ2-7,TRBV20-1,TGCAGTGCTAGGGGACAGAACTACGAGCAGTACTTC,CSARGQNYEQYF
15,few,NA,TRBJ2-2,TRBV5-5,TGTGCCAGCAGCTTGGAGCCAGGGGTGGCCGGGGAGCTGTTTTTT,CASSLEPGVAGELFF
14,NA,NA,TRBJ1-2,TRBV20-1,TGCAGTGCCATGCTTCCCGACGGGTACTATGGCTACACCTTC,CSAMLPDGYYGYTF
14,few,NA,TRBJ2-7,TRBV7-8,TGTGCCAGCCAAGGGGGACTAAACTCCTACGAGCAGTACTTC,CASQGGLNSYEQYF
16,few,NA,TRBJ2-1,TRBV28,TGTGCCAGCAGCCGCTCCCTGGGGGAAGTGTACAATGAGCAGTTCTTC,CASSRSLGEVYNEQFF
16,NA,TRBD1,TRBJ2-3,TRBV6-2/TRBV6-3,TGTGCCAGCAGTTACCACTTAGGACAGGGCACAGATACGCAGTATTTT,CASSYHLGQGTDTQYF
15,few,TRBD2,TRBJ2-1,TRBV14,TGTGCCAGCAGCCAACCCGGGACTAGCACGGTTGAGCAGTTCTTC,CASSQPGTSTVEQFF
17,NA,TRBD2,TRBJ2-7,TRBV7-2,TGTGCCAGCAGCCCGGGGCTAGCGGGGGACGACTCCTACGAGCAGTACTTC,CASSPGLAGDDSYEQYF
16,NA,NA,TRBJ2-3,TRBV11-1,TGTGCCAGCAGTAAAGCGACGTGGACTAGCACAGATACGCAGTATTTT,CASSKATWTSTDTQYF
17,few,TRBD2,TRBJ2-1,TRBV7-9,TGTGCCAGCAGCTTATCGCTAGCGGGAGTGACCCACAATGAGCAGTTCTTC,CASSLSLAGVTHNEQFF
17,NA,TRBD2,TRBJ2-1,TRBV7-6,TGTGCCAGCAGCCCAGGGACTAGCGGGAGGTTGTACAATGAGCAGTTCTTC,CASSPGTSGRLYNEQFF
15,many,TRBD1,TRBJ2-1,TRBV7-9,TGTGCCAGCAGCACTTGGACAGGGGGGGACAATGAGCAGTTCTTC,CASSTWTGGDNEQFF
16,many,NA,TRBJ1-2,TRBV4-1,TGCGCCAGCAGCCAAGATTATAAGACAGCAGCCTATGGCTACACCTTC,CASSQDYKTAAYGYTF
13,few,TRBD1,TRBJ1-1,TRBV30,TGTGCCTGGAGTAAGGACAGGGCCACTGAAGCTTTCTTT,CAWSKDRATEAFF
15,many,TRBD1,TRBJ2-7,TRBV15,TGTGCCACCAGCTCCGGCAGGGGGCTCACCTACGAGCAGTACTTC,CATSSGRGLTYEQYF
14,few,NA,TRBJ2-2,TRBV7-2,TGTGCCAGCAGCTTAGTACGGGTGTCCGGGGAGCTGTTTTTT,CASSLVRVSGELFF
17,few,TRBD2,TRBJ2-1,TRBV7-9,TGTGCCAGCAGCCGGGCGGGACTAGCGGGAGCCTACAATGAGCAGTTCTTC,CASSRAGLAGAYNEQFF
13,few,NA,TRBJ2-2,TRBV20-1,TGCAGTGCTACAGGGTTGGCCACCGGGGAGCTGTTTTTT,CSATGLATGELFF
14,many,NA,TRBJ1-2,TRBV5-1,TGCGCCAGCAGCATCCGGGACCGAGGGGATGGCTACACCTTC,CASSIRDRGDGYTF
14,few,NA,TRBJ1-4,TRBV14,TGTGCCAGCAGCCAAGCTCCCACTGGTGAAAAACTGTTTTTT,CASSQAPTGEKLFF
14,many,NA,TRBJ2-7,TRBV6-2/TRBV6-3,TGTGCCAGCAGTTACGGAGGGTTCGGCTACGAGCAGTACTTC,CASSYGGFGYEQYF
14,NA,TRBD1,TRBJ1-1,TRBV7-2,TGTGCCAGCAGCCGTGACAGGGTCCCACCTGAAGCTTTCTTT,CASSRDRVPPEAFF
14,NA,NA,TRBJ1-4,TRBV6-2/TRBV6-3,TGTGCCAGCAGACCCTTTGGACAGATTGAAAAACTGTTTTTT,CASRPFGQIEKLFF
13,few,NA,TRBJ2-3,TRBV7-3,TGTGCCAGCAGCTTTTTTGGCCAGGATACGCAGTATTTT,CASSFFGQDTQYF
12,few,NA,TRBJ2-5,TRBV20-1,TGCAGTGCTGGAAGGGCCGAAGGGACCCAGTACTTC,CSAGRAEGTQYF
12,few,NA,TRBJ2-1,TRBV11-2,TGTGCCAGCAGCCGATTGGTGCTAGAGCAGTTCTTC,CASSRLVLEQFF